The entry below gives a single T cell receptor beta chain sequence along with its context. What it binds is unknown. This entry is derived from a study of cytomegalovirus exposure and HLA in healthy donors. Study observations and caveats: According to a later analysis, donors in an Asian-associated ancestry cluster reportedly had fewer N-insertions than the roughly 670-donor mean. Most of the TCR beta V segments (in an earlier analysis) were productive either about 87% or about 30% of the time. Sequencing likely generated an artifact that appeared as a cluster of highly shared sequence variants.

Both 60 Vbeta primers and 13 Jbeta primers went into the PCR. Sequenced by immunoSEQ multiplex PCR; TCRdb stores in-frame clones only, minus some. The sample lists about 190,000 clones, around four fifths occurring once. Germline V lookup: CDR1 SGHNT, CDR2 YYREEE (reference sequence). Trimming pared 2 bases from V and 6 bases from J, leaving 15 bases between. The length of the CDR3 is 16 residues. The sequenced sample was PBMCs. The clonotype was recovered from a man between 45 and 60 years old in good health and CMV-seronegative. The chain carries TRBV5-4 and TRBJ1-6, with D maybe TRBD1 (5 bases). This CDR3 is CASSLRGTTINSPLHF. In DNA form, the CDR3 reads TGTGCCAGCAGCTTAAGGGGTACCACGATTAATTCACCCCTCCACTTT. The whole variable domain, remainder taken from reference TRBV5-4 and TRBJ1-6, is ETGVTQSPTHLIKTRGQQVTLRCSSQSGHNTVSWYQQALGQGPQFIFQYYREEENGRGNFPPRFSGLQFPNYSSELNVNALELDDSALYLCASSLRGTTINSPLHFGNGTRLTVT.